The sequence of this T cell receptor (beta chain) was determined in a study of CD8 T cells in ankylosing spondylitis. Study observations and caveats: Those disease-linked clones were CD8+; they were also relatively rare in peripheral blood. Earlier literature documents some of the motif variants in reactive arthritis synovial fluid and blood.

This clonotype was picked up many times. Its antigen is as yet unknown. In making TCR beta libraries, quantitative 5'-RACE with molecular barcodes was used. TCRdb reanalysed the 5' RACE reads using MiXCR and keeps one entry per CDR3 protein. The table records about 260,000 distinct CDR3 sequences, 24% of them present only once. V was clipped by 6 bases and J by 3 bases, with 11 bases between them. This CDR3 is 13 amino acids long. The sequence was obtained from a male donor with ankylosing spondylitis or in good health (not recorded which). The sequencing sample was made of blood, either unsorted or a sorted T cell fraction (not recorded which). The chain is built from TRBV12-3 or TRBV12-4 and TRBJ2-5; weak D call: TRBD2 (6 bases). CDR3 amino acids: CASSWDFKETQYF. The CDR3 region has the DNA TGTGCCAGCAGCTGGGACTTTAAAGAGACCCAGTACTTC.